This T cell receptor (beta chain) was observed in a study of T cell responses to AZD1222 COVID-19 vaccine. Broader study findings: None of the repertoires were sampled until the peak T cell response had passed. Increases in Spike-specific TCR breadth and depth were seen after two AZD1222 doses. The donor group comprised mostly white British people and more females; the analysis possibly underestimated clonal diversity.

With 4 bases clipped from V and 0 bases from J, the junction kept 3 bases outside the gene matches. Per the germline V gene, CDR1 is SGHRS and CDR2 is YFSETQ. The CDR3 spans 15 residues. Profiled with immunoSEQ multiplex PCR; TCRdb holds only in-frame clones, not every one. The sample comprises some 110,000 clones, around 84% of which are singletons, and 17% rests with the top ten. Samples with a second dose at about 4 or about 12 weeks were pooled together. In regard to this clone: Antigen specificity is unknown.

The material sequenced was peripheral blood, taken 28 days after the second AZD1222 dose. This TCR derives from an adult who received the AZD1222 COVID-19 vaccine. This rearrangement joins TRBV5-1 to TRBJ2-1, with 8 bases aligning to TRBD2. CDR3 sequence (DNA): TGCGCCAGCAGCGCCAGCGGGAGCTCCTACAATGAGCAGTTCTTC. Translation: CASSASGSSYNEQFF.